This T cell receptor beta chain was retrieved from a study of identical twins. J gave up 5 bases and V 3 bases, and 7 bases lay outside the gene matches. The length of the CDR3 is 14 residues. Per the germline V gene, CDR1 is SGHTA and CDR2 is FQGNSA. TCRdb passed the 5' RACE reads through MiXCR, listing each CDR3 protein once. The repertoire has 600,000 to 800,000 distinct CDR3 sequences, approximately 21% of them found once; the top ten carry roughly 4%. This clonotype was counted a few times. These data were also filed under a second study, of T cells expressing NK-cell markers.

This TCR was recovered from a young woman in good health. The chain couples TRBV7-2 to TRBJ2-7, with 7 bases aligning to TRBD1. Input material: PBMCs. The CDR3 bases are TGTGCCAGCAGCTTGGCAGGGGGTTTTCACGAGCAGTACTTC. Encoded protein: CASSLAGGFHEQYF. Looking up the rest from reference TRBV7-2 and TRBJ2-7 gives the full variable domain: GAGVSQSPSNKVTEKGKDVELRCDPISGHTALYWYRQSLGQGLEFLIYFQGNSAPDKSGLPSDRFSAERTGGSVSTLTIQRTQQEDSAVYLCASSLAGGFHEQYFGPGTRLTVT.